The 8 T cell receptor beta chains given below trace back to one sample, sequenced in a study of blood T cell repertoires in COVID-19. Here immunoSEQ multiplex PCR was the method, and the copy in TCRdb shows in-frame clones only, minus some. The data contain roughly 100,000 clones, approximately 89% of them seen just once; the ten biggest clones take up roughly 12%. Sequencing was carried out using peripheral blood. The receptors derive from a woman between 25 and 40 years old with acute or convalescent COVID-19.

This chain uses TRBV11-2 with TRBJ1-6; TRBD1 might be the D (5 bases). Germline CDR1 reads SGHAT; CDR2 reads FQNNGV. V was clipped by 4 bases and J by 10 bases, with 17 bases between them. CDR3 length: 15 amino acids. The CDR3 spells CASSSLSAGQSPLHF. CDR3 nucleotides: TGTGCCAGCAGCTCGTTGTCCGCGGGGCAATCACCCCTCCACTTT.

With regard to this clone: In the same sample, other DNA sequences code for this CDR3. The chain is built from TRBV18 and TRBJ2-7, with a tentative D call TRBD1 (6 bases). Germline V gives CDR1 KGHSH, CDR2 LQKENI. V lost 3 bases to trimming and J lost 3 bases, with 9 bases between them. The CDR3 consists of 13 residues. This CDR3 reads CASSPGTSYEQYF. The CDR3 DNA follows: TGTGCCAGCTCACCCGGGACAAGCTACGAGCAGTACTTC. The full variable domain, in which reference TRBV18 and TRBJ2-7 provide the parts outside the CDR3, is NAGVMQNPRHLVRRRGQEARLRCSPMKGHSHVYWYRQLPEEGLKFMVYLQKENIIDESGMPKERFSAEFPKEGPSILRIQQVVRGDSAAYFCASSPGTSYEQYFGPGTRLTVT.

The gene calls are TRBV28 and TRBJ1-1; TRBD1 matches at 7 bases. Germline loops: CDR1 MDHEN, CDR2 SYDVKM. Germline trimming cut 5 bases from V and 1 base from J; bases unmatched to any gene: 7. The CDR3 is made up of 15 amino acids. CDR3 DNA sequence: TGTGCCAGCAGTCCCCTACAGGGGCGGAACACTGAAGCTTTCTTT. This encodes CASSPLQGRNTEAFF.

The chain's CDR3 is CASSAQNTGELFF. The CDR3 nucleotides read TGTGCCAGCAGCGCGCAGAACACCGGGGAGCTGTTTTTT. The chain combines TRBV2 with TRBJ2-2; D gene unclear. Germline V gene data show CDR1 as SNHLY and CDR2 as FYNNEI. The ends were cut back, 6 bases at V and 1 base at J, with 6 bases in the middle. This CDR3 contains 13 residues.

The V gene is TRBV20-1, the J gene TRBJ2-7, with no clear D. Per the germline V gene, CDR1 is DFQATT and CDR2 is SNEGSKA (reference sequence). V shed 2 bases and J shed 3 bases, with 5 bases lying between them. This CDR3 is 11 amino acids long. CDR3 sequence reads: CSARSRYEQYF. CDR3 in DNA: TGCAGTGCTAGATCCCGCTACGAGCAGTACTTC.

The V gene is TRBV18, the J gene TRBJ1-1; 8 nucleotides align to TRBD1. CDR1 is KGHSH and CDR2 is LQKENI in the germline V gene. The ends lost 3 bases at V and 0 bases at J; junction bases unmatched: 15. CDR3 length: 19 residues. CDR3 DNA sequence: TGTGCCAGCTCACCTTGGGAGGGCGCAGGGGGCTTGGTGAACACTGAAGCTTTCTTT. Its translation: CASSPWEGAGGLVNTEAFF. Full variable domain (missing parts from reference TRBV18 and TRBJ1-1): NAGVMQNPRHLVRRRGQEARLRCSPMKGHSHVYWYRQLPEEGLKFMVYLQKENIIDESGMPKERFSAEFPKEGPSILRIQQVVRGDSAAYFCASSPWEGAGGLVNTEAFFGQGTRLTVV.

The chain employs TRBV27 and TRBJ2-5; 12 bases align to TRBD2. This CDR3 is 15 amino acids long. Looked up from germline, CDR1 is MNHEY and CDR2 is SMNVEV (reference sequence). The trim removed 4 bases at V and 5 bases at J, leaving 5 bases unmatched. CDR3 sequence (DNA): TGTGCCAGCAGTTCCAGGACTAGCGGGGTCGAGACCCAGTACTTC. This translates into CASSSRTSGVETQYF.

The J gene is TRBJ2-1, the V gene TRBV20-1; TRBD2 agrees at 7 bases. Germline CDR1 DFQATT, CDR2 SNEGSKA (reference sequence). The CDR3 runs to 11 residues. V was clipped by 6 bases and J by 9 bases; unmatched bases: 5. The CDR3 coding sequence is TGCAGTGCCCCTAGACTAGCTGAGCAGTTCTTC. Its protein product is CSAPRLAEQFF.